One T cell receptor beta chain is described in this entry. As yet, its antigen is unknown. Assay used: immunoSEQ multiplex PCR; TCRdb lists only in-frame clones, some missing. The table includes 140,000 to 150,000 clones, more than 90% detected once. CDR3 length: 15 amino acids. V gave up 3 bases and J gave up 8 bases; unmatched junction bases: 7. Germline CDR1 is MNHEY and CDR2 is SMNVEV (reference sequence). This sample stems from a study of T cell responses to AZD1222 COVID-19 vaccine. Overall study context: Pooling was applied to second doses at about 4 or about 12 weeks. Points from the study as a whole: Unmutated variant regions are reportedly targeted by nearly half of spike-specific TCRs. Most donors were white British, females outnumbered males, and clonal diversity was possibly underestimated. After two AZD1222 doses, spike-specific TCR breadth and depth rose versus day 0.

This specimen was peripheral blood, taken on day 0 of AZD1222 vaccination. This chain joins TRBV27 and TRBJ2-1; TRBD2 aligns across 10 bases. This TCR was sampled from an adult in good health. CDR3 sequence reads: CASSLNPSGSHEQFF. As DNA, the CDR3 is TGTGCCAGCAGTTTGAATCCTAGCGGGAGCCATGAGCAGTTCTTC.